The 10 T cell receptor beta chains listed next were all sequenced from one sample in a study of shared clonotypes between healthy human individuals. The assay was immunoSEQ multiplex PCR, and TCRdb's table has in-frame clones only and misses some. The profile covers under 2.5 million clones, with 80% to 95% appearing a single time and approximately 0.39% taken by the ten largest. The sequenced sample consisted of naive CD4+ T cells from PBMCs. Subset of the sample: CD45RA+ positively selected. The receptors originated from a man aged 18 to 29 in good health. Some clones in this sample may be carry-over from other donors' samples.

This chain connects TRBV7-2 to TRBJ1-4, with D perhaps TRBD1 (5 bases). This CDR3 comprises 16 residues. The germline gives CDR1 SGHTA, CDR2 FQGNSA. Trimming pared 0 bases from V and 4 bases from J, leaving 12 bases between. The CDR3 is CASSLAHPGLNEKLFF. The CDR3 region has the DNA TGTGCCAGCAGCTTAGCGCATCCGGGGCTTAATGAAAAACTGTTTTTT.

CDR3 region: CASSLSRPRDGYTF. The CDR3 nucleotides read TGTGCCAGCAGTTTATCCCGCCCCAGGGACGGCTACACCTTC. The genes are TRBV27 and TRBJ1-2; tentative D call: TRBD1 (5 bases). Germline V gene lookup returns CDR1 MNHEY and CDR2 SMNVEV (reference sequence). The CDR3 spans 14 residues. Trimming pared 0 bases from V and 8 bases from J, leaving 13 bases between.

The rearrangement joins TRBV7-9 to TRBJ2-5, with a weak D call TRBD2 (6 bases). Germline V gene lookup returns CDR1 SEHNR and CDR2 FQNEAQ (reference sequence). The length of the CDR3 is 14 residues. Trimming removed 5 bases from V and 5 bases from J, with 15 bases in between. The CDR3 here is CASSLLAGRETQYF. Here the CDR3 DNA reads TGTGCCAGCAGCCTCCTGGCGGGGCGGGAGACCCAGTACTTC.

V and J are TRBV27 and TRBJ2-3; 8 bases are shared with TRBD2. The CDR3 totals 15 residues. Germline values: CDR1 MNHEY, CDR2 SMNVEV (reference sequence). J lost 4 bases, V lost 10 bases, and 13 bases had no gene match. This CDR3 reads CANTSGSEGADTQYF. CDR3 bases: TGTGCCAATACTAGCGGTTCTGAGGGAGCAGATACGCAGTATTTT.

The CDR3: CASSRLTSGTTDTQYF. Here the CDR3 DNA reads TGCGCCAGCAGCCGACTAACTAGCGGGACCACAGATACGCAGTATTTT. The V gene is TRBV4-3, the J gene TRBJ2-3; 10 bases agree with TRBD2. With V trimmed by 4 bases and J by 2 bases, 6 bases remained unmatched. Germline values: CDR1 LGHNA, CDR2 YSLEER. CDR3 size: 16 residues.

Only a few counts were recorded for this clone. The chain uses TRBV4-1 and TRBJ1-5; perhaps TRBD1 as D (5 bases). V dropped 2 bases and J dropped 7 bases, with 6 bases sitting between them. Germline assignment: CDR1 MGHRA and CDR2 YSYEKL. The length of the CDR3 is 12 residues. The CDR3 spells CASSQQGQPQHF. For the CDR3, the DNA is TGCGCCAGCAGCCAACAGGGACAGCCCCAGCATTTT.

The CDR3 nucleotides read TGTGCCAGCAGCTTGGTTAACAGGGAAGTCGGGGAGCTGTTTTTT. Its protein product is CASSLVNREVGELFF. The rearrangement links TRBV5-4 to TRBJ2-2; possibly TRBD1 for D (6 bases). The CDR3 is 15 amino acids. CDR1 and CDR2 (germline): SGHNT, YYREEE (reference sequence). Trimming took 0 bases from V and 7 from J, leaving 13 bases between them.

CDR3 sequence reads: CASQAGTGAKEQFF. CDR3 in DNA: TGTGCCAGCCAAGCCGGGACAGGGGCCAAGGAGCAGTTCTTC. The chain links TRBV2 to TRBJ2-1, with 10 positions matching TRBD1. CDR1 and CDR2 (germline): SNHLY, FYNNEI. Unmatched junction bases numbered 11, after V lost 8 bases and J lost 10 bases. The CDR3 loop spans 14 amino acids.

The V and J genes are TRBV5-1 and TRBJ2-1; TRBD2 matches at 7 bases. The CDR3 is 13 amino acids. Germline V gives CDR1 SGHRS, CDR2 YFSETQ. V lost 4 bases to trimming and J lost 7 bases; unmatched junction nucleotides: 5. The CDR3 sequence: CASSPGRGNEQFF. CDR3 nucleotide sequence: TGCGCCAGCAGCCCGGGGCGGGGGAATGAGCAGTTCTTC.

The rearrangement links TRBV30 to TRBJ1-2; 9 bases line up with TRBD1. The CDR3 runs 15 residues. The V segment lost 2 bases and the J segment 4 bases; nucleotides outside the gene matches: 8. Germline V gives CDR1 GTSNPN, CDR2 SVGIG (reference sequence). CDR3 protein: CAWSSQGALGYGYTF. CDR3 in DNA: TGTGCCTGGAGTTCACAGGGGGCGCTTGGCTATGGCTACACCTTC. The whole variable domain, remainder taken from reference TRBV30 and TRBJ1-2, is SQTIHQWPATLVQPVGSPLSLECTVEGTSNPNLYWYRQAAGRGLQLLFYSVGIGQISSEVPQNLSASRPQDRQFILSSKKLLLSDSGFYLCAWSSQGALGYGYTFGSGTRLTVV.